This T cell receptor beta chain stems from a study of blood T cell repertoires in COVID-19. Turning to the study itself: Collection of acute and convalescent COVID-19 samples took place in the United States, Italy and Spain. The cDNA or gDNA used as material had been derived from T cells, B-cell-depleted T cells, or PBMCs.

Germline CDR1 is MNHEY and CDR2 is SVGEGT. Trimming pared 0 bases from V and 5 bases from J, leaving 10 bases between. The CDR3 has 14 amino acids. In the authors' workflow: From reference gene primer amplification, estimates of nucleated cell counts were derived. Method: immunoSEQ multiplex PCR; TCRdb's copy keeps in-frame clones and lacks some. Clonal size and the V and J genes are those of that table, whereas D and trimming came from the DNA. Of around 200,000 clones listed, around 87% are singletons. The clonotype was recovered from a man aged 40-50 years with active or convalescent COVID-19. The sample taken for sequencing was peripheral blood. The gene calls are TRBV6-2 or TRBV6-3 and TRBJ2-5; no clear D. This chain's CDR3 is CASSYSTPRETQYF. The CDR3 coding sequence is TGTGCCAGCAGTTACTCGACACCTCGGGAGACCCAGTACTTC.